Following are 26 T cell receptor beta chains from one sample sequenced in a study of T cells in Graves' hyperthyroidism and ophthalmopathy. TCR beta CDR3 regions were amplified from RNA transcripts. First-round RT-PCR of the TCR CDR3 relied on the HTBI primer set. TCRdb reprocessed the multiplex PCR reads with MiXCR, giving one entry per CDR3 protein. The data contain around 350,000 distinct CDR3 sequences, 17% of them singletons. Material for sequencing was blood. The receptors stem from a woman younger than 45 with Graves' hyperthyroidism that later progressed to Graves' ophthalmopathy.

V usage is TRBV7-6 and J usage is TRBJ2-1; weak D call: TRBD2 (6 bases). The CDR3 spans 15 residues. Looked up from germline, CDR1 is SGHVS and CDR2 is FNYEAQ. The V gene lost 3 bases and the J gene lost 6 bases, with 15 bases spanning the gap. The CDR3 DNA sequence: TGTGCCAGCAGCTTCGGCGGGATTCTAGGCAATGAGCAGTTCTTC. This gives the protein CASSFGGILGNEQFF.

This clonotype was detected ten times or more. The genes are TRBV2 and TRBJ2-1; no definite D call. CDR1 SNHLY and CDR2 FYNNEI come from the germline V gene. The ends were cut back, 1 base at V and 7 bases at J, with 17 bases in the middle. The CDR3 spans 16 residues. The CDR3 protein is CASSEEVPSFQNEQFF. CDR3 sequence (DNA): TGTGCCAGCAGTGAAGAAGTGCCTAGTTTTCAGAATGAGCAGTTCTTC.

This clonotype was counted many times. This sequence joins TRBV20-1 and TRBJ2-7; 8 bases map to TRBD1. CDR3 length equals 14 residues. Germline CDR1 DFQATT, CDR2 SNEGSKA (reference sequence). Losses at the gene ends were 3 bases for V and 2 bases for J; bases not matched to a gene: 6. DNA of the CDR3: TGCAGTGCTAGTTGGACAGGGACCACCTACGAGCAGTACTTC. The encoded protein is CSASWTGTTYEQYF.

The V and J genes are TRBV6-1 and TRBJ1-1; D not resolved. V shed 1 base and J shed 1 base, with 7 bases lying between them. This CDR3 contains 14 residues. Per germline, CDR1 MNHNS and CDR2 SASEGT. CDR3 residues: CASSEDLKNTEAFF. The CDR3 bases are TGTGCCAGCAGTGAAGATCTTAAGAACACTGAAGCTTTCTTT.

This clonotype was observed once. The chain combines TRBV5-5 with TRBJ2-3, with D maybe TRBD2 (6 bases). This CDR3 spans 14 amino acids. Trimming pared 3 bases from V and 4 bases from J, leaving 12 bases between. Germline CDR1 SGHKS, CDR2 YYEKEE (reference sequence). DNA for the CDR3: TGTGCCAGCAGCTGGGACTGGAATTCAGATACGCAGTATTTT. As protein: CASSWDWNSDTQYF.

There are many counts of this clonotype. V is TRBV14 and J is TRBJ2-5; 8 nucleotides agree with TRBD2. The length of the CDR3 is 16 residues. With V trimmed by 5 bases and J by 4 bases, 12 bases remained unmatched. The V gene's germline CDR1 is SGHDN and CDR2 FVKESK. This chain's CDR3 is CASSSSSSGSRETQYF. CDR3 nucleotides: TGTGCCAGCAGCTCCAGTTCGAGCGGGAGTCGAGAGACCCAGTACTTC. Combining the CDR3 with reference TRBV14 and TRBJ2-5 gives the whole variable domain EAGVTQFPSHSVIEKGQTVTLRCDPISGHDNLYWYRRVMGKEIKFLLHFVKESKQDESGMPNNRFLAERTGGTYSTLKVQPAELEDSGVYFCASSSSSSGSRETQYFGPGTRLLVL.

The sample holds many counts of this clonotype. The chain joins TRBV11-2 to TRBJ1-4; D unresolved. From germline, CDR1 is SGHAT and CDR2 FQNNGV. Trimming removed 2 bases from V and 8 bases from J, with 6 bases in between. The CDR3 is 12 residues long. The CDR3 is CASSLFGEKLFF. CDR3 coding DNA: TGTGCCAGCAGCTTATTCGGCGAAAAACTGTTTTTT.

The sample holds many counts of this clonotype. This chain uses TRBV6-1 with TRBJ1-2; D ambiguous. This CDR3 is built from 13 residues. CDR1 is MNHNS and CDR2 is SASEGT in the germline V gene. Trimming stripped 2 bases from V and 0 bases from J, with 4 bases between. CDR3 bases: TGTGCCAGCAGTGAAAGAGCTAACTATGGCTACACCTTC. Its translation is CASSERANYGYTF.

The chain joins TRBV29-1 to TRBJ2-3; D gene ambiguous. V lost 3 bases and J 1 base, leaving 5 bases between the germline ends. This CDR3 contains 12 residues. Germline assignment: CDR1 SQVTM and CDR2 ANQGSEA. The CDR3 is CSVELGTDTQYF. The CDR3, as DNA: TGCAGCGTTGAGCTGGGCACAGATACGCAGTATTTT.

The CDR3 nucleotides are TGTGCCTTAACAGGGAACATGAACACTGAAGCTTTCTTT. Amino acids: CALTGNMNTEAFF. The chain joins TRBV30 to TRBJ1-1; perhaps TRBD1 as D (6 bases). CDR3 length: 13 residues. Trimming took off 7 bases at V and 0 bases at J, with 12 bases between the two ends. Per the germline V gene, CDR1 is GTSNPN and CDR2 is SVGIG (reference sequence).

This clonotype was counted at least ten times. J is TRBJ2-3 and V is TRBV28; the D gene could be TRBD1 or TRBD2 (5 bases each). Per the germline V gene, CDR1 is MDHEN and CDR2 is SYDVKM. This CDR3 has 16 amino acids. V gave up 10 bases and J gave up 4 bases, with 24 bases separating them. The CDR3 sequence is CATHTSGTYQPDTQYF. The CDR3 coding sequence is TGTGCCACCCATACCTCCGGGACCTATCAGCCAGATACGCAGTATTTT.

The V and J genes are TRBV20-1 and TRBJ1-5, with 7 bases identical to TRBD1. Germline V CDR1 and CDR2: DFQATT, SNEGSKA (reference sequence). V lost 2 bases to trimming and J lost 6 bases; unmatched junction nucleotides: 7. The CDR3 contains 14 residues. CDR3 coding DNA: TGCAGTGCTAGACGAAGACAGGGTGGTCAGCCCCAGCATTTT. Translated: CSARRRQGGQPQHF.

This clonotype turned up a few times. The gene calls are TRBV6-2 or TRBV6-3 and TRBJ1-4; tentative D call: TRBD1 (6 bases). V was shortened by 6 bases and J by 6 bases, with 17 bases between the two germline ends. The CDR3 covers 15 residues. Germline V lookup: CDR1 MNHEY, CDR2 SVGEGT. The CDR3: CASRNPGTPDEKLFF. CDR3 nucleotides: TGTGCCAGCAGAAACCCGGGGACACCGGATGAAAAACTGTTTTTT.

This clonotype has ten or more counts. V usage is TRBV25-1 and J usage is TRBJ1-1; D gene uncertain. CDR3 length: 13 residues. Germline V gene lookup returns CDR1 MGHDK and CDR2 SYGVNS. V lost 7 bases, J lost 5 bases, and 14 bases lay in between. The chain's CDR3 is CASIGEVGTEAFF. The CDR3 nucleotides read TGTGCCAGCATTGGAGAGGTGGGGACTGAAGCTTTCTTT. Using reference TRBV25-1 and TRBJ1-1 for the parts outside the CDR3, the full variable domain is EADIYQTPRYLVIGTGKKITLECSQTMGHDKMYWYQQDPGMELHLIHYSYGVNSTEKGDLSSESTVSRIRTEHFPLTLESARPSHTSQYLCASIGEVGTEAFFGQGTRLTVV.

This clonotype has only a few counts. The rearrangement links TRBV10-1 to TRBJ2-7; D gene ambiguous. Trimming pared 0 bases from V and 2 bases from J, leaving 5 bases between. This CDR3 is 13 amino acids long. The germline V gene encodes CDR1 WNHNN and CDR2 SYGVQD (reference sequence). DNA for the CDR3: TGCGCCAGCAGTGAGTCGGGCACCTACGAGCAGTACTTC. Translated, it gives CASSESGTYEQYF.

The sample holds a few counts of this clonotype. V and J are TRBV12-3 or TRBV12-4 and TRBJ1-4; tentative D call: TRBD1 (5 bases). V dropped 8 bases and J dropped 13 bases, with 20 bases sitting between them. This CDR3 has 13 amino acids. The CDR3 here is CASSLGGRRSLFF. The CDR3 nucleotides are TGTGCCAGCTCCTTGGGGGGGAGACGGTCACTGTTTTTT.

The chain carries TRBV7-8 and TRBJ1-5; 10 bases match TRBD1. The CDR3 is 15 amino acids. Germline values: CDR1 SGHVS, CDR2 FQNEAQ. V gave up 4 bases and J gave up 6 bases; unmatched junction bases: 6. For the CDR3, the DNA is TGTGCCAGCAGCTCCCGGGACAGGGGTAGTCAGCCCCAGCATTTT. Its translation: CASSSRDRGSQPQHF.

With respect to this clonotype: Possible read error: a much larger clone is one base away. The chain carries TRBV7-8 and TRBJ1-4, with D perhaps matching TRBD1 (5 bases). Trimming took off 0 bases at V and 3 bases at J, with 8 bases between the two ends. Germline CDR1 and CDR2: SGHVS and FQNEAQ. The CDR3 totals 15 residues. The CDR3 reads CASSLAGEANEKLFF. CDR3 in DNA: TGTGCCAGCAGCTTAGCGGGGGAAGCTAATGAAAAACTGTTTTTT.

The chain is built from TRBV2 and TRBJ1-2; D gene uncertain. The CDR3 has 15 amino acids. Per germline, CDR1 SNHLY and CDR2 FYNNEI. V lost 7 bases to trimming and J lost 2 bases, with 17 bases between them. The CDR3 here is CASKVAYLKNYGYTF. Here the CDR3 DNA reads TGTGCCAGCAAAGTGGCCTACCTCAAGAACTATGGCTACACCTTC. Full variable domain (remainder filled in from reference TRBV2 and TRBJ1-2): EPEVTQTPSHQVTQMGQEVILRCVPISNHLYFYWYRQILGQKVEFLVSFYNNEISEKSEIFDDQFSVERPDGSNFTLKIRSTKLEDSAMYFCASKVAYLKNYGYTFGSGTRLTVV.

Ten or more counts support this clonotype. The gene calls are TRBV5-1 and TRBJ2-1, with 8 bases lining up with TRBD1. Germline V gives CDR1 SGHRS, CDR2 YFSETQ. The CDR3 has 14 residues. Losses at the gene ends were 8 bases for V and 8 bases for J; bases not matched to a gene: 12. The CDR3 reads CASNTGTGNHEQFF. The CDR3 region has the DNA TGCGCCAGTAACACCGGGACAGGTAACCATGAGCAGTTCTTC.

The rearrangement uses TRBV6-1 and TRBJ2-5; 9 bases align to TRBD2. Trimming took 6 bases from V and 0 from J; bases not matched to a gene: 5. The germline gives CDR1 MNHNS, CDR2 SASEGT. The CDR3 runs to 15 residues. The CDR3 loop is CASRPSSGNQETQYF. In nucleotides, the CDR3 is TGTGCCAGCAGACCCTCTAGCGGGAACCAAGAGACCCAGTACTTC.

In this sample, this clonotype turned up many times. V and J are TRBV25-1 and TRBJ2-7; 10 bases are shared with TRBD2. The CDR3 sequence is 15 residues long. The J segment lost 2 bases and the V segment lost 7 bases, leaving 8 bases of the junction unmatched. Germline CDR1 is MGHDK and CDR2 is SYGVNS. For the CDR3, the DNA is TGTGCCAGCACCGCTAGCGGGAGTACAACCTACGAGCAGTACTTC. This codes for CASTASGSTTYEQYF.

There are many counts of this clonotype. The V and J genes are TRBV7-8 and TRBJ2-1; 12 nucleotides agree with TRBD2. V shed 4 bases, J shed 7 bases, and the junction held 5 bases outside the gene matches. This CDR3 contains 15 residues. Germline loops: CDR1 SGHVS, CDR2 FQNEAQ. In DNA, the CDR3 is TGTGCCAGCAGCTCTTGGACTAGCGGGGTGAATGAGCAGTTCTTC. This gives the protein CASSSWTSGVNEQFF. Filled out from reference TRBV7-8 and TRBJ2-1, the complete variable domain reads GAGVSQSPRYKVAKRGQDVALRCDPISGHVSLFWYQQALGQGPEFLTYFQNEAQLDKSGLPSDRFFAERPEGSVSTLKIQRTQQEDSAVYLCASSSWTSGVNEQFFGPGTRLTVL.

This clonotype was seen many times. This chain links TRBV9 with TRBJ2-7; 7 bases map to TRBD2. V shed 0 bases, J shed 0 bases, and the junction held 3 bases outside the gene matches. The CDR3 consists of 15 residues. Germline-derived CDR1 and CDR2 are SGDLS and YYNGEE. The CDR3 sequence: CASSVGGTTSYEQYF. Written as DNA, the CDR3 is TGTGCCAGCAGCGTAGGGGGGACTACCTCCTACGAGCAGTACTTC.

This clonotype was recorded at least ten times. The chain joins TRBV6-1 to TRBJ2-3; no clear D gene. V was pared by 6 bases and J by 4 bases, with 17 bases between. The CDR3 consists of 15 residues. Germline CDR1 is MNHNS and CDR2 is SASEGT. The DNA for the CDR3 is TGTGCCAGCAGCGTGATAAGTGTAGTAGCAGATACGCAGTATTTT. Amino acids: CASSVISVVADTQYF.

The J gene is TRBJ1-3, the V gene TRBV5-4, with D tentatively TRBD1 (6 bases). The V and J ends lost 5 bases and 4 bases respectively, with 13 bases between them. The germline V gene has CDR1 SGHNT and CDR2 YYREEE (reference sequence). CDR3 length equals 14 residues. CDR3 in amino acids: CASSEGGRGNTIYF. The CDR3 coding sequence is TGTGCCAGCAGTGAAGGGGGACGGGGAAACACCATATATTTT. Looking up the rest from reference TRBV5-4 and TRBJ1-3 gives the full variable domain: ETGVTQSPTHLIKTRGQQVTLRCSSQSGHNTVSWYQQALGQGPQFIFQYYREEENGRGNFPPRFSGLQFPNYSSELNVNALELDDSALYLCASSEGGRGNTIYFGEGSWLTVV.